This section outlines one T cell receptor beta chain sequence together with its context. Antigen: not known. The data are from a study of identical twins. Study results and limitations: Rather than following the same donors, the conclusions depended on cross-sectional statistical analysis.

TCRdb itself ran the 5' RACE reads through MiXCR, one entry per CDR3 protein. The data show 150,000 or so distinct CDR3 sequences, around 3.5% seen once. V lost 6 bases and J lost 2; bases outside the gene matches: 4. The germline CDR1 and CDR2 sequences are SEHNR and FQNEAQ (reference sequence). The CDR3 is 15 residues long. This TCR was sampled from a man between 18 and 29 years old in good health. The rearrangement links TRBV7-9 to TRBJ2-6, with TRBD1 identical over 7 bases. What was sequenced was memory T cells sorted from blood. The CDR3 sequence is CASRSGGTGANVLTF. For the CDR3, the DNA is TGTGCCAGCAGGTCAGGGGGAACTGGGGCCAACGTCCTGACTTTC. The entire variable domain, with the rest obtained from reference TRBV7-9 and TRBJ2-6, is as follows: DTGVSQNPRHKITKRGQNVTFRCDPISEHNRLYWYRQTLGQGPEFLTYFQNEAQLEKSRLLSDRFSAERPKGSFSTLEIQRTEQGDSAMYLCASRSGGTGANVLTFGAGSRLTVL.